The clone carrying this TCR beta chain was recorded once. The data derive from a study of control samples from healthy donors and cancer patients. This CDR3 comprises 16 residues. From germline, CDR1 is LNHNV and CDR2 YYDKDF (reference sequence). Trimming at V came to 0 bases and at J to 7 bases, leaving 8 bases not matched to a gene. Clones were read by immunoSEQ multiplex PCR, and TCRdb kept only the in-frame ones, dropping some. The table lists some 140,000 clones, 80% to 90% of them singletons. The sequence came from a woman aged 25 to 39 in good health. The gene calls are TRBV15 and TRBJ1-4; 7 bases agree with TRBD1. The sequenced sample was blood. The CDR3 reads CATSRDGRGWGEKLFF. The CDR3, as DNA: TGTGCCACCAGCAGAGATGGCAGGGGGTGGGGTGAAAAACTGTTTTTT.